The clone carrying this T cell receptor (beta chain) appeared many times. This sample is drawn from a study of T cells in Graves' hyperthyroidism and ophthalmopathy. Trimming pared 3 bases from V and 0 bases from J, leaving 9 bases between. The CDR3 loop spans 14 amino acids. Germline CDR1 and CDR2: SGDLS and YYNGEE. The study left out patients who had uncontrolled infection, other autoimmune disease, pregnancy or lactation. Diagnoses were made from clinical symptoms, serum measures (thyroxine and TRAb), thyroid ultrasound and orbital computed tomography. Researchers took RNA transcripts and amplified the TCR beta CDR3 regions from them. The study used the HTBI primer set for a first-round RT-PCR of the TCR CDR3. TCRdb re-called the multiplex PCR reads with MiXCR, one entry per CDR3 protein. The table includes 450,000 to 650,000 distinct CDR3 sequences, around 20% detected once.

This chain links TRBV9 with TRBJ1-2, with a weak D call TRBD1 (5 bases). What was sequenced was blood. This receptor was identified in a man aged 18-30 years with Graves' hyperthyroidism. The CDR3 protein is CASSGDAANYGYTF. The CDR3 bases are TGTGCCAGCAGCGGGGACGCTGCTAACTATGGCTACACCTTC.